Following are 27 T cell receptor beta chains from one sample sequenced in a study of T cell clones after liver transplantation. The repertoire was sequenced with immunoSEQ multiplex PCR; TCRdb's copy has only in-frame clones and lacks some. Among 70,000 to 80,000 clones listed, over 85% were seen once. The material was CD4+ T cells from blood, obtained before liver transplant. The receptors shown here come from a human donor who received a liver transplant.

The chain carries TRBV21-1 and TRBJ2-2; TRBD1 was called by the table and not checked on the DNA. TRBV21-1 constitutes a pseudogene. This CDR3 spans 18 amino acids. The chain's CDR3 is CASSARQGSRGFTGELFF. The DNA for the CDR3 is TGTGCCAGCAGCGCGCGACAGGGTTCTAGGGGTTTTACCGGGGAGCTGTTTTTT.

The rearrangement links TRBV18 to TRBJ2-3; 7 nucleotides match TRBD1. The trim removed 6 bases at V and 4 bases at J, leaving 10 bases unmatched. This CDR3 is 15 amino acids long. Germline values: CDR1 KGHSH, CDR2 LQKENI. This CDR3 reads CASSPGTDAADTQYF. CDR3 DNA: TGTGCCAGCTCTCCCGGGACAGATGCCGCAGATACGCAGTATTTT.

This chain connects TRBV7-6 to TRBJ2-1, with D perhaps matching TRBD2 (6 bases). Germline V gene sequence: CDR1 SGHVS, CDR2 FNYEAQ. This CDR3 is 12 amino acids long. With 5 bases removed from V and 10 bases from J, the gap between germline ends came to 12 bases. The CDR3, as DNA: TGTGCCAGCAGCCCGCGGGACGCCGAGCAGTTCTTC. Its protein product is CASSPRDAEQFF.

The chain couples TRBV6-6 to TRBJ2-2; D is possibly TRBD2 (6 bases). Germline-derived CDR1 and CDR2 are MNHNY and SVGAGI (reference sequence). Trimming cost V 6 bases and J 4 bases, with 12 bases left between them. The CDR3 runs 14 residues. The CDR3 sequence is CASSRGGGTGELFF. DNA for the CDR3: TGTGCCAGCAGCCGGGGAGGAGGCACCGGGGAGCTGTTTTTT.

V is TRBV11-2 and J is TRBJ2-7, with 7 bases identical to TRBD1. With V trimmed by 5 bases and J by 7 bases, 11 bases remained unmatched. Germline V lookup: CDR1 SGHAT, CDR2 FQNNGV. The CDR3 covers 14 residues. The CDR3 region has the DNA TGTGCCAGCAGCCAGTCGTGGACAGGAGGAGAGCAGTACTTC. It codes for CASSQSWTGGEQYF.

The rearrangement joins TRBV15 to TRBJ2-5, with TRBD2 matching over 10 bases. Germline V lookup: CDR1 LNHNV, CDR2 YYDKDF (reference sequence). The CDR3 length is 15 residues. With 0 bases clipped from V and 4 bases from J, the junction kept 2 bases outside the gene matches. The CDR3 DNA follows: TGTGCCACCAGCAGAGATGTAGCGGGAGGAGAGACCCAGTACTTC. It encodes CATSRDVAGGETQYF.

With regard to this clone: Other DNA sequences in this specimen translate into the identical CDR3. The chain combines TRBV5-1 with TRBJ2-7; TRBD2 might be the D (5 bases). The CDR3 runs 14 residues. Trimming shortened V by 0 bases and J by 5 bases, and 12 bases separated the two germline ends. The germline V gene encodes CDR1 SGHRS and CDR2 YFSETQ. The chain's CDR3 is CASSLEGGRHEQYF. CDR3 bases: TGCGCCAGCAGCTTGGAAGGCGGGCGGCACGAGCAGTACTTC.

The rearrangement uses TRBV5-4 and TRBJ1-2; 7 nucleotides line up with TRBD1. Germline CDR1 SGHNT, CDR2 YYREEE (reference sequence). Trimming at V came to 5 bases and at J to 4 bases, leaving 5 bases not matched to a gene. The CDR3 is made up of 13 amino acids. In DNA form, the CDR3 reads TGTGCCAGCAGTATGGGACAGACCTATGGCTACACCTTC. It yields the protein CASSMGQTYGYTF.

This sequence joins TRBV7-2 and TRBJ2-1; 12 positions agree with TRBD2. The germline V gene has CDR1 SGHTA and CDR2 FQGNSA. This CDR3 contains 14 residues. Unmatched junction bases numbered 5, after V lost 5 bases and J lost 9 bases. The CDR3 DNA sequence: TGTGCCAGCAGCCGGACTAGCGGGACATCTGAGCAGTTCTTC. This gives the protein CASSRTSGTSEQFF. The whole variable domain, filled in from reference TRBV7-2 and TRBJ2-1, reads GAGVSQSPSNKVTEKGKDVELRCDPISGHTALYWYRQSLGQGLEFLIYFQGNSAPDKSGLPSDRFSAERTGGSVSTLTIQRTQQEDSAVYLCASSRTSGTSEQFFGPGTRLTVL.

The genes are TRBV7-2 and TRBJ2-1; D tentatively fits TRBD1 or TRBD2 (5 bases each). V lost 2 bases to trimming and J lost 0 bases, with 11 bases between them. Per the germline V gene, CDR1 is SGHTA and CDR2 is FQGNSA. There are 16 residues in the CDR3. The CDR3 nucleotides read TGTGCCAGCAGCTTACAGGGACCCAGCTCCTACAATGAGCAGTTCTTC. Encoded protein: CASSLQGPSSYNEQFF.

The chain joins TRBV7-9 to TRBJ2-2, with no clear D. Germline loops: CDR1 SEHNR, CDR2 FQNEAQ (reference sequence). The CDR3 spans 12 residues. V was shortened by 9 bases and J by 6 bases, with 11 bases between the two germline ends. CDR3 residues: CASNTLAGELFF. The CDR3 region has the DNA TGTGCCAGTAATACCCTGGCCGGGGAGCTGTTTTTT.

This clone was detected only a few times. The gene calls are TRBV27 and TRBJ1-1; perhaps TRBD1 as D (5 bases). Deletions cut 0 bases from V and 6 bases from J, with 20 bases between. The CDR3 has 17 residues. Germline V gives CDR1 MNHEY, CDR2 SMNVEV (reference sequence). The CDR3 here is CASSLSIGANTGAEAFF. CDR3 coding DNA: TGTGCCAGCAGTTTATCGATAGGGGCCAACACAGGCGCTGAAGCTTTCTTT.

This clone was counted once. The chain couples TRBV5-1 to TRBJ1-2, with 7 positions matching TRBD1. Per the germline V gene, CDR1 is SGHRS and CDR2 is YFSETQ. CDR3 length: 14 residues. The V and J ends lost 4 bases and 3 bases, in that order; junction bases with no gene match: 6. CDR3 amino acids: CASSVDRADYGYTF. CDR3 DNA: TGCGCCAGCAGCGTTGACAGGGCGGACTATGGCTACACCTTC.

The chain uses TRBV11-3 and TRBJ2-7; D call uncertain. V lost 0 bases and J lost 7, with 4 bases in between. CDR3 length: 11 residues. Germline lookup yields CDR1 SGHNT and CDR2 YENEEA. CDR3 sequence (DNA): TGTGCCAGCAGCTTAGAACTAGAGCAGTACTTC. This gives the protein CASSLELEQYF. The full variable domain, rest sourced from reference TRBV11-3 and TRBJ2-7, is EAGVVQSPRYKIIEKKQPVAFWCNPISGHNTLYWYLQNLGQGPELLIRYENEEAVDDSQLPKDRFSAERLKGVDSTLKIQPAELGDSAVYLCASSLELEQYFGPGTRLTVT.

The V call is TRBV2, the J call TRBJ1-5; the D is unclear. Germline V gene data show CDR1 as SNHLY and CDR2 as FYNNEI. The CDR3 is 14 amino acids. The germline V and J ends were trimmed by 8 bases and 0 bases, with 11 bases remaining between them. CDR3 residues: CASRGGNSNQPQHF. The CDR3 DNA follows: TGTGCCAGCCGGGGAGGGAATAGCAATCAGCCCCAGCATTTT.

J is TRBJ2-7 and V is TRBV28, with 7 bases identical to TRBD2. This CDR3 is built from 19 residues. Germline V CDR1 and CDR2: MDHEN, SYDVKM. J was trimmed by 0 bases and V by 4 bases; bases with no gene match: 18. CDR3 region: CASSSGWGLSGSRSYEQYF. CDR3 coding DNA: TGTGCCAGCAGTTCCGGATGGGGTCTTAGCGGGTCGCGCTCCTACGAGCAGTACTTC.

The CDR3, as DNA: TGTGCCCTGGGGGACAGGGTCTATGGCTACACCTTC. Translating gives CALGDRVYGYTF. The genes are TRBV19 and TRBJ1-2, with 9 bases aligning to TRBD1. The CDR3 consists of 12 residues. Germline CDR1 reads LNHDA; CDR2 reads SQIVND (reference sequence). The V and J ends lost 11 bases and 4 bases, in that order; junction bases with no gene match: 5.

This chain connects TRBV9 to TRBJ2-3; D gene uncertain. Trimming pared 0 bases from V and 1 base from J, leaving 3 bases between. Germline V gene sequence: CDR1 SGDLS, CDR2 YYNGEE. CDR3 length equals 13 residues. The CDR3 coding sequence is TGTGCCAGCAGCGTAGGGGGCACAGATACGCAGTATTTT. Translating gives CASSVGGTDTQYF.

A single count supports this clone. The CDR3 here is CASSLLPRTVSSYEQYF. CDR3 bases: TGTGCCAGCAGCTTACTCCCAAGGACGGTAAGCTCCTACGAGCAGTACTTC. The rearrangement links TRBV7-6 to TRBJ2-7; D remains ambiguous. This CDR3 comprises 17 residues. Germline V lookup: CDR1 SGHVS, CDR2 FNYEAQ. The V end was cut by 2 bases, the J end by 0 bases, with 17 bases between.

This clone was seen more than once but under ten times. This chain joins TRBV7-3 and TRBJ1-1; D is unclear. CDR3 length: 13 residues. The germline gives CDR1 SGHTA, CDR2 FQGTGA. Trimming pared 2 bases from V and 1 base from J, leaving 5 bases between. For the CDR3, the DNA is TGTGCCAGCAGCTTACAACCGAACACTGAAGCTTTCTTT. It encodes CASSLQPNTEAFF.

The rearrangement joins TRBV28 to TRBJ2-6, with D tentatively TRBD1 (5 bases). The germline gives CDR1 MDHEN, CDR2 SYDVKM. V lost 5 bases and J 3 bases, leaving 8 bases between the germline ends. The CDR3 spans 14 residues. The CDR3 region has the DNA TGTGCCAGCAGTAACACAGGTGGGGCCAACGTCCTGACTTTC. It specifies CASSNTGGANVLTF.

The chain joins TRBV29-1 to TRBJ1-1; the match to TRBD1 covers 8 bases. The length of the CDR3 is 13 residues. Germline V gives CDR1 SQVTM, CDR2 ANQGSEA. Unmatched junction bases numbered 3, after V lost 5 bases and J lost 1 base. For the CDR3, the DNA is TGCAGCGTTAGTACAGGGGGGAACACTGAAGCTTTCTTT. Residues: CSVSTGGNTEAFF.

The chain recombines TRBV5-1 with TRBJ1-5; 9 nucleotides align to TRBD1. Per germline, CDR1 SGHRS and CDR2 YFSETQ. The CDR3 length is 15 residues. The trim removed 4 bases at V and 4 bases at J, leaving 6 bases unmatched. The CDR3 DNA reads as TGCGCCAGCAGCGAACAGGGGGCGCAGAATCAGCCCCAGCATTTT. This gives the protein CASSEQGAQNQPQHF.

The chain recombines TRBV7-3 with TRBJ2-1; D is uncertain. V was trimmed by 4 bases and J by 6 bases, leaving 16 bases between them. The germline gives CDR1 SGHTA, CDR2 FQGTGA. This CDR3 contains 15 residues. CDR3 loop: CASSSTSDGFNEQFF. CDR3 sequence (DNA): TGTGCCAGCAGCTCAACCTCTGATGGGTTCAATGAGCAGTTCTTC. The whole variable domain, remainder taken from reference TRBV7-3 and TRBJ2-1, is GAGVSQTPSNKVTEKGKYVELRCDPISGHTALYWYRQSLGQGPEFLIYFQGTGAADDSGLPNDRFFAVRPEGSVSTLKIQRTERGDSAVYLCASSSTSDGFNEQFFGPGTRLTVL.

The V gene is TRBV27, the J gene TRBJ1-1, with 7 nucleotides matching TRBD1. This CDR3 has 17 residues. From germline, CDR1 is MNHEY and CDR2 SMNVEV (reference sequence). V was clipped by 5 bases and J by 0 bases; unmatched bases: 12. The DNA for the CDR3 is TGTGCCAGCAGTCCGAGGACAGGCTTGACTTTGAACACTGAAGCTTTCTTT. It specifies CASSPRTGLTLNTEAFF.

V gene TRBV28 combines with J gene TRBJ2-3; possible D gene TRBD1, 5 bases. The CDR3 runs to 12 residues. Germline CDR1 is MDHEN and CDR2 is SYDVKM. V lost 5 bases and J 6 bases, leaving 9 bases between the germline ends. CDR3 protein: CASSPNRDTQYF. The CDR3 region has the DNA TGTGCCAGCAGTCCCAACAGGGATACGCAGTATTTT.

The V gene is TRBV5-1, the J gene TRBJ2-2, with D possibly matching TRBD2 (6 bases). This CDR3 is built from 17 residues. The ends were cut back, 0 bases at V and 1 base at J, with 13 bases in the middle. CDR1 SGHRS and CDR2 YFSETQ come from the germline V gene. CDR3 in amino acids: CASSLAVSSENTGELFF. CDR3 coding DNA: TGCGCCAGCAGCTTGGCCGTGTCTAGCGAGAACACCGGGGAGCTGTTTTTT.